This record covers a single TCR beta chain. Methods used by the authors: Reference gene primer amplification gave nucleated cell count estimates. The method was immunoSEQ multiplex PCR; TCRdb's version includes in-frame clones alone and lacks a portion of them. Clone size and the V and J calls come from that table; the DNA yielded D and trimming. The data show some 100,000 clones, around 90% seen once. The data derive from a study of blood T cell repertoires in COVID-19. Study context: Researchers got acute and convalescent COVID-19 samples from the United States, Italy and Spain. T cells, B-cell-depleted T cells, or PBMCs supplied cDNA or gDNA.

The sequence was obtained from a human donor with active COVID-19. The donor label of this sample is uncertain. Sample: peripheral blood.

The DNA of the CDR3 is TGTGCCAGTAATATGGGCCCATTCTACGAGCAGTACTTC. Amino acid sequence: CASNMGPFYEQYF. The rearrangement links TRBV19 to TRBJ2-7, with D uncertain. The CDR3 is 13 residues long. Trimming removed 7 bases at V and 3 bases at J, with 13 bases between. Germline V gene data show CDR1 as LNHDA and CDR2 as SQIVND (reference sequence). Full variable domain (rest looked up from reference TRBV19 and TRBJ2-7): DGGITQSPKYLFRKEGQNVTLSCEQNLNHDAMYWYRQDPGQGLRLIYYSQIVNDFQKGDIAEGYSVSREKKESFPLTVTSAQKNPTAFYLCASNMGPFYEQYFGPGTRLTVT.